A selection of T cell receptor beta chains follows, all from one sample in a study of blood T cell repertoires in COVID-19. Sequenced by immunoSEQ multiplex PCR; TCRdb stores in-frame clones only, minus some. The sample has some 340,000 clones, 85% seen once. The sample was peripheral blood. The source is a young woman with acute or convalescent COVID-19. Both conserved end residues are part of each CDR3. Fields, in order: V gene, D gene, J gene, clone size, CDR3 protein, CDR3 DNA. The D gene is left open where the match is weak. A row's size may be missing; if present it is once, few, many or a size class.

>TRBV6-1|.|TRBJ2-7|.
CASSDRDIVYEQYF
TGTGCCAGCAGTGACCGGGACATAGTCTACGAGCAGTACTTC
>TRBV18|.|TRBJ2-2|once
CASSPGSTGELFF
TGTGCCAGCTCACCCGGGTCAACCGGGGAGCTGTTTTTT
>TRBV18|TRBD1|TRBJ1-1|.
CASSYRGLAEAFF
TGTGCCAGCTCGTACAGGGGGCTCGCTGAAGCTTTCTTT
>TRBV9|.|TRBJ2-5|.
CASSVGGIGLETQYF
TGTGCCAGCAGCGTAGGAGGGATAGGGCTAGAGACCCAGTACTTC
>TRBV19|TRBD1|TRBJ2-7|.
CASSLVDRDSYEQYF
TGTGCCAGTAGTCTCGTGGACAGGGACTCCTACGAGCAGTACTTC
>TRBV5-6|TRBD1|TRBJ2-1|.
CASSGGQFYNEQFF
TGTGCCAGCAGCGGGGGACAGTTCTACAATGAGCAGTTCTTC
>TRBV25-1|TRBD1|TRBJ1-2|.
CASSPPGQASGYTF
TGTGCCAGCAGTCCCCCGGGACAGGCGTCGGGCTACACCTTC
>TRBV6-5|.|TRBJ1-5|.
CASSPGGNSNQPQHF
TGTGCCAGCAGTCCGGGGGGGAATAGCAATCAGCCCCAGCATTTT
>TRBV4-1|.|TRBJ1-3|.
CASSLGGAGKNTIYF
TGCGCCAGCAGCCTGGGGGGGGCAGGTAAAAACACCATATATTTT
>TRBV5-1|.|TRBJ1-1|.
CASSLQSGTEAFF
TGCGCCAGCAGCTTACAGAGTGGGACTGAAGCTTTCTTT
>TRBV28|.|TRBJ1-5|.
CASSPLRSFSNQPQHF
TGTGCCAGCAGCCCCCTGCGTTCTTTTAGCAATCAGCCCCAGCATTTT
>TRBV19|TRBD1|TRBJ2-7|.
CASADRAYEQYF
TGTGCCAGTGCCGACAGGGCGTACGAGCAGTACTTC
>TRBV7-8|.|TRBJ1-3|.
CASSLGWAGSGNTIYF
TGTGCCAGCAGCTTAGGTTGGGCGGGGTCTGGAAACACCATATATTTT
>TRBV4-2|TRBD2|TRBJ2-1|.
CASSQVGTSGSYNEQFF
TGTGCCAGCAGCCAAGTTGGGACTAGCGGGTCATACAATGAGCAGTTCTTC
>TRBV28|.|TRBJ2-1|once
CATEAREQFF
TGTGCCACCGAGGCCCGAGAGCAGTTCTTC
>TRBV11-2|.|TRBJ2-5|.
CASSFTGGAGGETQYF
TGTGCCAGCAGCTTCACCGGAGGCGCCGGGGGAGAGACCCAGTACTTC
>TRBV19|.|TRBJ2-7|.
CASSMGEAGPEQYF
TGTGCCAGTAGTATGGGAGAAGCAGGTCCCGAGCAGTACTTC
>TRBV3-1/TRBV3-2|.|TRBJ2-7|once
CASSYDMGSGEQYF
TGTGCCAGCAGTTACGACATGGGGTCGGGGGAGCAGTACTTC
>TRBV30|TRBD1|TRBJ1-2|once
CAWSYNIHSGTEGVTF
TGTGCCTGGAGTTATAATATTCACTCCGGGACAGAGGGAGTCACCTTC
>TRBV19|.|TRBJ2-5|.
CASSIPGALVETQYF
TGTGCCAGTAGTATACCTGGGGCACTGGTGGAGACCCAGTACTTC
>TRBV9|.|TRBJ1-4|.
CAKKGGGAREKLFF
TGTGCCAAAAAAGGTGGGGGGGCTAGGGAAAAACTGTTTTTT
>TRBV7-9|TRBD1|TRBJ2-2|.
CASTDRGHGELFF
TGTGCCAGCACGGACAGGGGGCACGGGGAGCTGTTTTTT
>TRBV5-1|TRBD2|TRBJ2-3|.
CASSPTSGAADTQYF
TGCGCCAGCAGCCCAACTAGCGGGGCGGCAGATACGCAGTATTTT
>TRBV7-6|.|TRBJ1-4|few
CASSLEPGFNEKLFF
TGTGCCAGCAGCTTAGAACCGGGGTTTAATGAAAAACTGTTTTTT
>TRBV19|.|TRBJ2-7|.
CASSIIAGEQYF
TGTGCCAGTAGTATTATCGCGGGGGAGCAGTACTTC
>TRBV30|.|TRBJ1-4|.
CAFSGGDEKLFF
TGTGCCTTTTCAGGAGGAGATGAAAAACTGTTTTTT
>TRBV4-1|TRBD1|TRBJ1-2|.
CASSQGWTGVNYGYTF
TGCGCCAGCAGCCAAGGATGGACAGGGGTAAACTATGGCTACACCTTC
>TRBV28|.|TRBJ1-6|once
CASRGLGTNNSPLHF
TGTGCCAGCAGGGGGCTTGGGACTAATAATTCACCCCTCCACTTT
>TRBV7-9|TRBD1|TRBJ2-1|.
CASSLGTGGGDEQFF
TGTGCCAGCAGCTTAGGAACAGGGGGCGGGGATGAGCAGTTCTTC
>TRBV19|TRBD1|TRBJ2-7|.
CASSRGQGVYEQYF
TGTGCCAGTAGTCGTGGACAGGGAGTTTACGAGCAGTACTTC
>TRBV2|TRBD2|TRBJ2-1|.
CASRATSGGHNEQFF
TGTGCCAGCAGGGCGACTAGCGGGGGTCACAATGAGCAGTTCTTC
>TRBV28|.|TRBJ2-7|.
CASTEGLNSGSYEQYF
TGTGCCAGCACCGAGGGTCTTAACAGTGGCTCCTACGAGCAGTACTTC
>TRBV19|TRBD1|TRBJ2-5|.
CASSPRQGAVSETQYF
TGTGCCAGTAGTCCAAGACAGGGGGCGGTTTCGGAGACCCAGTACTTC
>TRBV11-2|TRBD1|TRBJ1-2|.
CASSLVSGGDGYTF
TGTGCCAGCAGCTTAGTATCAGGGGGCGATGGCTACACCTTC
>TRBV24-1|.|TRBJ1-3|few
CATSDYGKGGNTIYF
TGTGCCACCAGTGACTACGGGAAAGGTGGAAACACCATATATTTT
>TRBV3-1/TRBV3-2|TRBD2|TRBJ2-4|once
CASSSLGKREGSGIQYF
TGTGCCAGCAGCTCGTTAGGAAAGCGGGAGGGTTCCGGCATTCAGTACTTC
>TRBV9|TRBD1|TRBJ1-1|.
CASSVEGGTMGTEAFF
TGTGCCAGCAGCGTAGAAGGGGGCACAATGGGGACTGAAGCTTTCTTT
>TRBV5-1|.|TRBJ2-1|.
CASSFSDNEQFF
TGCGCCAGCAGCTTTTCGGACAATGAGCAGTTCTTC
>TRBV2|.|TRBJ1-1|.
CASSDPGNTEAFF
TGTGCCAGCAGTGACCCAGGGAACACTGAAGCTTTCTTT
>TRBV6-5|TRBD1|TRBJ1-4|.
CASTGTGTEKLFF
TGTGCCAGCACGGGGACAGGGACAGAAAAACTGTTTTTT
>TRBV23-1|TRBD1|TRBJ1-5|few
CASGHRGPLYSNQPQHF
TGCGCCAGCGGTCACAGGGGGCCTCTCTATAGCAATCAGCCCCAGCATTTT
>TRBV30|TRBD2|TRBJ2-7|.
CAWSFGGTDYEQYF
TGTGCCTGGAGCTTCGGGGGGACGGACTACGAGCAGTACTTC
>TRBV6-5|.|TRBJ1-1|.
CASSSNIQVWDTEAFF
TGTGCCAGCAGTTCGAATATACAGGTGTGGGACACTGAAGCTTTCTTT
>TRBV6-5|TRBD2|TRBJ2-1|.
CASSWTSGSREQFF
TGTGCCAGCAGTTGGACTAGCGGGAGCCGCGAGCAGTTCTTC
>TRBV10-3|TRBD2|TRBJ2-1|.
CAASGTSSYNEQFF
TGTGCCGCCAGCGGGACTAGCTCCTACAATGAGCAGTTCTTC
>TRBV5-1|TRBD2|TRBJ2-7|.
CASSYSGGLSYEQYF
TGCGCCAGCAGTTATAGCGGGGGGCTATCCTACGAGCAGTACTTC
>TRBV6-5|.|TRBJ1-1|.
CASRTVYTEAFF
TGTGCCAGCAGAACAGTTTACACTGAAGCTTTCTTT
>TRBV13|.|TRBJ1-2|.
CASPGGTYWSYTF
TGTGCCAGCCCCGGGGGGACCTATTGGAGCTACACCTTC
>TRBV28|TRBD1|TRBJ1-6|.
CASRDRVVSPLHF
TGTGCCAGTCGGGACAGGGTTGTTTCACCCCTCCACTTT
>TRBV9|TRBD1|TRBJ1-2|.
CASSEGQGGYYGYTF
TGTGCCAGCAGCGAGGGACAGGGCGGATACTATGGCTACACCTTC
>TRBV19|TRBD1|TRBJ1-3|few
CATTDRGDRKGNTIYF
TGTGCCACCACCGATCGAGGGGACAGAAAGGGAAACACCATATATTTT
>TRBV3-1/TRBV3-2|.|TRBJ1-1|.
CASSLQTNTEAFF
TGTGCCAGCAGCCTACAGACAAACACTGAAGCTTTCTTT
>TRBV2|.|TRBJ1-5|.
CASGQSRQPQHF
TGTGCCAGCGGACAGAGTAGACAGCCCCAGCATTTT
>TRBV19|.|TRBJ1-2|few
CASSIGQTYGYTF
TGTGCCAGTAGTATAGGTCAAACATATGGCTACACCTTC
>TRBV12-1|.|TRBJ1-2|.
CASSFAEGIGGVDYGYTF
.
>TRBV27|.|TRBJ2-5|.
CASSRGETQYF
TGTGCCAGCAGTCGGGGAGAGACCCAGTACTTC
>TRBV2|.|TRBJ2-3|.
CASIRETLSHF
TGTGCCAGCATAAGGGAGACTTTATCCCATTTT
>TRBV18|.|TRBJ1-2|.
CASSPIQLAYGYTF
TGTGCCAGCTCACCGATTCAGTTGGCCTATGGCTACACCTTC